This T cell receptor beta chain was identified during a study of T cell changes during pregnancy in multiple sclerosis. The germline V gene has CDR1 LGHNA and CDR2 YNFKEQ. CDR3 length equals 16 residues. Trimming cost V 1 base and J 5 bases, with 17 bases left between them. Some clones are missing from TCRdb's copy, which holds only in-frame ones; the method was immunoSEQ multiplex PCR. Here the sample spans just under 80,000 clones, over 80% being singletons. This chain connects TRBV4-2 to TRBJ1-1; D perhaps matches TRBD1 (5 bases). The starting material was peripheral blood, obtained in the first trimester of pregnancy. The clonotype was recovered from a female donor with multiple sclerosis, enrolled in a pregnancy study. CDR3 nucleotides: TGTGCCAGCAGCCAAGCGACAGCCCCTGCGGGGACTGAAGCTTTCTTT. Protein sequence: CASSQATAPAGTEAFF.